One and the same sample provided the 22 T cell receptor beta chains below, sequenced in a study of a mutant IDH1 vaccine in newly diagnosed glioma. Their antigens remain unidentified. The sample's time point: week 11, during vaccination. What each vaccine dose contained was 300 ug of mutant IDH1 20-mer peptide, accompanied by topical imiquimod. Repertoires were generated with immunoSEQ multiplex PCR, while TCRdb's copy carries only in-frame clones and drops some. This table has approximately 24,000 clones, around 82% appearing once. This material consisted of PBMCs, taken from a glioma patient whose treatment included an IDH1 peptide vaccine. The receptors shown here come from a woman younger than 30 with glioma.

The chain joins TRBV6-5 to TRBJ1-2, with D maybe TRBD1 (6 bases). Germline lookup yields CDR1 MNHEY and CDR2 SVGAGI. Trimming took off 1 base at V and 8 bases at J, with 17 bases between the two ends. The CDR3 contains 15 residues. CDR3 sequence reads: CASSYLLSGASGYTF. Written as DNA, the CDR3 is TGTGCCAGCAGTTACTTACTTTCAGGGGCGTCAGGCTACACCTTC.

The rearrangement links TRBV27 to TRBJ2-1, with a possible D match to TRBD2 (5 bases). Germline CDR1 and CDR2: MNHEY and SMNVEV (reference sequence). Trimming pared 7 bases from V and 7 bases from J, leaving 11 bases between. The CDR3 consists of 12 residues. The CDR3 here is CASTGIGNEQFF. CDR3 nucleotides: TGTGCCAGCACGGGGATCGGGAATGAGCAGTTCTTC.

The sample holds a few counts of this clone. The V and J genes are TRBV5-1 and TRBJ2-2; the D gene is possibly TRBD1 (6 bases). With 0 bases removed from V and 1 base from J, the gap between germline ends came to 13 bases. This CDR3 has 17 amino acids. Germline CDR1 SGHRS, CDR2 YFSETQ. The CDR3 loop reads CASSLGVGGKNTGELFF. For the CDR3, the DNA is TGCGCCAGCAGCTTGGGTGTAGGGGGAAAGAACACCGGGGAGCTGTTTTTT.

This clone was recorded only once. The CDR3 loop reads CASSVGDLQPQHF. CDR3 DNA: TGTGCCAGCAGTGTTGGGGACCTGCAGCCCCAGCATTTT. The chain has TRBV25-1 and TRBJ1-5, with D possibly TRBD1 on 5 matching bases. V was cut by 4 bases and J by 7 bases, with 11 bases left in between. The CDR3 length is 13 residues. Germline CDR1 is MGHDK and CDR2 is SYGVNS.

The chain combines TRBV7-2 with TRBJ2-3; 7 nucleotides align to TRBD2. The CDR3 is 13 amino acids. V was pared by 6 bases and J by 4 bases, with 4 bases of the junction left unmatched. CDR1 and CDR2 from the germline V gene are SGHTA and FQGNSA. CDR3 residues: CASRRGLADTQYF. The CDR3 bases are TGTGCCAGCAGACGAGGACTAGCAGATACGCAGTATTTT.

The chain is built from TRBV28 and TRBJ2-3; D remains ambiguous. V was trimmed by 5 bases and J by 8 bases, leaving 11 bases between them. The CDR3 consists of 12 residues. Germline V gene data show CDR1 as MDHEN and CDR2 as SYDVKM. This CDR3 reads CASSPPPGTQYF. The CDR3 DNA is TGTGCCAGCAGTCCCCCCCCCGGTACGCAGTATTTT.

This sequence joins TRBV9 and TRBJ2-5, with D possibly being TRBD2 (6 bases). Germline V gene sequence: CDR1 SGDLS, CDR2 YYNGEE. Trimming shortened V by 0 bases and J by 4 bases, and 13 bases separated the two germline ends. The CDR3 contains 15 residues. The CDR3 reads CASSVDSGGLETQYF. CDR3 DNA: TGTGCCAGCAGCGTAGATTCTGGAGGGTTAGAGACCCAGTACTTC.

As regards this clone: One end of the junction does not line up with germline, which may come from a read error. The chain combines TRBV11-2 with TRBJ2-7; D is unresolved. Germline V gene sequence: CDR1 SGHAT, CDR2 FQNNGV. This CDR3 contains 12 residues. The CDR3 sequence is CASSFSSVTQDF. In DNA form, the CDR3 reads TGTGCCAGCAGCTTTTCTTCCGTGACTCAAGACTTC.

The chain uses TRBV9 and TRBJ1-3; the D gene is possibly TRBD1 (5 bases). The V gene lost 0 bases and the J gene lost 0 bases, with 7 bases spanning the gap. The CDR3 length is 15 residues. Germline loops: CDR1 SGDLS, CDR2 YYNGEE. The CDR3 DNA sequence: TGTGCCAGCAGCGTAGATACAGGCTCTGGAAACACCATATATTTT. Amino acid sequence: CASSVDTGSGNTIYF.

The chain couples TRBV29-1 to TRBJ1-2; perhaps TRBD1 as D (6 bases). Trimming shortened V by 5 bases and J by 4 bases, and 11 bases separated the two germline ends. CDR3 length equals 12 residues. Germline loops: CDR1 SQVTM, CDR2 ANQGSEA. Here the CDR3 DNA reads TGCAGCGTTTTCGGCAGGGGCTATGGCTACACCTTC. This translates into CSVFGRGYGYTF.

This clone was seen a handful of times. The CDR3: CASSSQGARGYTF. As DNA, the CDR3 is TGTGCCAGCAGCTCCCAGGGGGCGCGAGGCTACACCTTC. The chain joins TRBV7-9 to TRBJ1-2; 8 bases are a match to TRBD1. CDR3 length: 13 amino acids. The germline V gene has CDR1 SEHNR and CDR2 FQNEAQ (reference sequence). J gave up 8 bases and V 4 bases, and 6 bases lay outside the gene matches.

The V call is TRBV14, the J call TRBJ1-6; D not certain. The CDR3 is 19 amino acids. Trimming stripped 0 bases from V and 1 base from J, with 16 bases between. Germline loops: CDR1 SGHDN, CDR2 FVKESK. The DNA of the CDR3 is TGTGCCAGCAGCCAAGAACGCCGGGATCCCACGTCCTATAATTCACCCCTCCACTTT. Encoded protein: CASSQERRDPTSYNSPLHF. Based on the CDR3 plus reference TRBV14 and TRBJ1-6, the full variable domain is EAGVTQFPSHSVIEKGQTVTLRCDPISGHDNLYWYRRVMGKEIKFLLHFVKESKQDESGMPNNRFLAERTGGTYSTLKVQPAELEDSGVYFCASSQERRDPTSYNSPLHFGNGTRLTVT.

V is TRBV11-1 and J is TRBJ2-7; no definite D call. The CDR3 consists of 16 residues. CDR1 is SGHAT, CDR2 FQDESV, per germline (reference sequence). Trimming cost V 5 bases and J 0 bases, with 17 bases left between them. The DNA for the CDR3 is TGTGCCAGCAGCCTACGAAGCCCACTGATCTCCTACGAGCAGTACTTC. Amino acids: CASSLRSPLISYEQYF. Using reference TRBV11-1 and TRBJ2-7 for the parts outside the CDR3, the full variable domain is EAEVAQSPRYKITEKSQAVAFWCDPISGHATLYWYRQILGQGPELLVQFQDESVVDDSQLPKDRFSAERLKGVDSTLKIQPAELGDSAMYLCASSLRSPLISYEQYFGPGTRLTVT.

The rearrangement uses TRBV6-1 and TRBJ1-2; 10 bases match TRBD1. This CDR3 comprises 15 residues. With 0 bases clipped from V and 4 bases from J, the junction kept 2 bases outside the gene matches. The V gene's germline CDR1 is MNHNS and CDR2 SASEGT. The CDR3 loop reads CASSEAGQGFYGYTF. The CDR3 DNA reads TGTGCCAGCAGTGAAGCGGGACAGGGGTTCTATGGCTACACCTTC.

The chain combines TRBV9 with TRBJ2-2; 7 nucleotides align to TRBD1. In germline, CDR1 is SGDLS, CDR2 YYNGEE. The trim removed 5 bases at V and 4 bases at J, leaving 17 bases unmatched. CDR3 size: 18 residues. The CDR3 is CASSTKRIQGIGTGELFF. In DNA form, the CDR3 reads TGTGCCAGCAGTACTAAGAGGATACAGGGGATCGGCACCGGGGAGCTGTTTTTT.

V gene TRBV30 combines with J gene TRBJ1-3; no reliable D call. In germline, CDR1 is GTSNPN, CDR2 SVGIG (reference sequence). This CDR3 contains 12 residues. CDR3 in amino acids: CGSVYLLNTIYF. The CDR3 DNA reads as TGTGGGTCCGTTTATCTCCTTAACACCATATATTTT.

This clone is a singleton in its sample. The CDR3 DNA is TGTGCCTGGAGTGTTAGATATTCGGACTACGAGCAGTACTTC. Encoded protein: CAWSVRYSDYEQYF. The chain combines TRBV30 with TRBJ2-7; D is undetermined. Germline-derived CDR1 and CDR2 are GTSNPN and SVGIG (reference sequence). V lost 0 bases, J lost 3 bases, and 12 bases lay in between. The CDR3 runs 14 residues.

There are a few counts of this clone. The V and J genes are TRBV5-6 and TRBJ1-5, with 9 bases fitting TRBD1. Trimming at V came to 4 bases and at J to 15 bases, leaving 8 bases not matched to a gene. Germline CDR1 reads SGHDT; CDR2 reads YYEEEE. CDR3 length equals 12 residues. CDR3 residues: CASSATGGSWHF. The CDR3 DNA reads as TGTGCCAGCAGCGCTACAGGGGGCAGTTGGCATTTT.

The V and J genes are TRBV2 and TRBJ2-7; TRBD1 matches 10 bases. Germline CDR1 and CDR2: SNHLY and FYNNEI. The CDR3 totals 15 residues. V gave up 6 bases and J gave up 7 bases; unmatched junction bases: 12. CDR3 nucleotides: TGTGCCAGCAGGAAAGGGACAGGGGTGACGGGGGAGCAGTACTTC. Encoded protein: CASRKGTGVTGEQYF.

This clone was detected only once. The chain employs TRBV7-2 and TRBJ2-1; 9 bases align to TRBD1. The trim removed 1 base at V and 10 bases at J, leaving 8 bases unmatched. This CDR3 contains 15 residues. Per germline, CDR1 SGHTA and CDR2 FQGNSA. The CDR3 DNA reads as TGTGCCAGCAGCTTAGTCGGGACAGGGTTTGGCGAGCAGTTCTTC. This sequence encodes CASSLVGTGFGEQFF.

The chain employs TRBV29-1 and TRBJ2-1; 9 nucleotides align to TRBD1. Germline V CDR1 and CDR2: SQVTM, ANQGSEA. There are 15 residues in the CDR3. V was clipped by 5 bases and J by 7 bases; unmatched bases: 12. In DNA, the CDR3 is TGCAGCGTTTACCCGGGACAGGGAGCAGTGAATGAGCAGTTCTTC. Translating it yields CSVYPGQGAVNEQFF.

This sequence joins TRBV4-3 and TRBJ2-7; possibly TRBD1 for D (5 bases). This CDR3 has 15 residues. With 0 bases removed from V and 3 bases from J, the gap between germline ends came to 12 bases. Germline-derived CDR1 and CDR2 are LGHNA and YSLEER. In DNA, the CDR3 is TGCGCCAGCAGCCAAGATTCAGGGCTTAGCTACGAGCAGTACTTC. As protein: CASSQDSGLSYEQYF.